The sequence of this T cell receptor (beta chain) was determined in a study of shared clonotypes between healthy human individuals. For the study at large: Contributing individuals were a couple of females and three males aged 18 to 49. Study outcomes and limitations: Memory subsets generally showed smaller estimated richness than naive subsets did. The authors sampled blood alone, and tissue repertoires likely differ.

CD45RO-negative, CCR7-positively selected cells formed the naive CD8 fraction, excluding terminally differentiated effector memory CD45RA+ cells. Among the donors, all were Caucasian adults who lived in Nashville, Tennessee. The CDR3 has 20 amino acids. CDR1 and CDR2 from the germline V gene are SGHVS and FQNEAQ. Trimming removed 5 bases at V and 9 bases at J, with 35 bases between. Clones were read by immunoSEQ multiplex PCR, and TCRdb kept only the in-frame ones, dropping some. The data contain about 1.9 million clones, around 95% of them singletons. Notes on this clone: Antigen: not known.

The TCR comes from a young man in good health. Some clones in this sample may be carry-over from other donors' samples. Sequences were obtained from naive CD8+ T cells from PBMCs. The V call is TRBV7-8, the J call TRBJ1-3; D unclear. The CDR3 reads CASSPLMVGSAPDLFGTIYF. The CDR3, as DNA: TGTGCCAGCAGCCCACTCATGGTTGGATCAGCCCCCGATCTTTTCGGCACCATATATTTT.